This T cell receptor (beta chain) was recorded in a study of graft-versus-host responses after intestinal transplantation. The CDR3 length is 14 residues. Trimming stripped 3 bases from V and 5 bases from J, with 13 bases between. Germline V gene lookup returns CDR1 SGHDN and CDR2 FVKESK. Assay used: immunoSEQ multiplex PCR; TCRdb lists only in-frame clones, some missing. Of roughly 13,000 clones listed, 30% to 35% are singletons. This clone was seen a few times. Source: alloreactive CD4+ T cells from a mixed lymphocyte reaction culture, taken before intestinal transplant. Subset indicated: CFSE-low proliferating T cells sorted from roughly 6-day pre-transplant mixed lymphocyte reaction (GvH or HvG direction). The rearrangement uses TRBV14 and TRBJ2-5; D is unclear. This clonotype originated in a human patient who received an intestinal transplant. The CDR3 DNA follows: TGTGCCAGCAGCCACCCTCCGGTATTGGAGACCCAGTACTTC. It codes for CASSHPPVLETQYF.